What follows are 32 T cell receptor beta chains derived from one specimen sequenced in a study of blood T cells in healthy people across ages. Alongside a J-beta primer mix, a sample-barcoded 5' primer served in a second PCR lasting roughly 6 to 12 cycles. A single record per CDR3 protein comes from TCRdb applying MiXCR to the 5' RACE reads. The sample records just over 800,000 distinct CDR3 sequences, around two thirds being singletons. The specimen sequenced was blood. The receptors derive from a man aged 25-45 years in good health.

This clonotype was detected a few times. CDR3 bases: TGTGCCAGCAGTTTAGGACAGAACTCCTACAATGAGCAGTTCTTC. Translated: CASSLGQNSYNEQFF. This chain joins TRBV27 and TRBJ2-1; D is possibly TRBD1 (6 bases). The germline gives CDR1 MNHEY, CDR2 SMNVEV (reference sequence). The CDR3 consists of 15 residues. Trimming stripped 2 bases from V and 0 bases from J, with 8 bases between.

The chain employs TRBV2 and TRBJ2-1, with a possible D match to TRBD1 (5 bases). The V gene's germline CDR1 is SNHLY and CDR2 FYNNEI. The CDR3 is 16 residues long. V lost 2 bases, J lost 0 bases, and 11 bases lay in between. The CDR3 is CASSERYRLSYNEQFF. CDR3 bases: TGTGCCAGCAGTGAAAGGTACAGGCTCTCCTACAATGAGCAGTTCTTC.

The V and J genes are TRBV9 and TRBJ2-1; 10 bases align to TRBD2. The length of the CDR3 is 15 residues. Germline assignment: CDR1 SGDLS and CDR2 YYNGEE. V shed 4 bases and J 7 bases; nucleotides not matched to a gene: 8. In DNA form, the CDR3 reads TGTGCCAGCAGCATTAGCGGGGGGCGTTTTAATGAGCAGTTCTTC. Translating gives CASSISGGRFNEQFF.

This sequence joins TRBV4-2 and TRBJ2-5; perhaps TRBD1 as D (5 bases). Trimming stripped 4 bases from V and 5 bases from J, with 20 bases between. Germline values: CDR1 LGHNA, CDR2 YNFKEQ. This CDR3 contains 16 residues. The CDR3 spells CASSPKGRQGDETQYF. CDR3 coding DNA: TGTGCCAGCAGCCCCAAGGGGCGGCAAGGGGATGAGACCCAGTACTTC.

This clonotype turned up a few times. The chain couples TRBV7-9 to TRBJ2-4, with TRBD1 matching 8 bases. The end of the DNA fits TRBJ2-7 better, so the J call may be wrong. The germline CDR1 and CDR2 sequences are SEHNR and FQNEAQ (reference sequence). CDR3 length: 14 residues. Written as DNA, the CDR3 is TGTGCCAGCAGCTCCCGGGACAGGAATTACGAGCAGTACTTC. This sequence encodes CASSSRDRNYEQYF.

The chain combines TRBV7-3 with TRBJ2-1; no reliable D call. Trimming removed 0 bases from V and 6 bases from J, with 9 bases in between. The CDR3 is 14 residues long. Per the germline V gene, CDR1 is SGHTA and CDR2 is FQGTGA. As DNA, the CDR3 is TGTGCCAGCAGCTTAACGGAAGGCCCCAATGAGCAGTTCTTC. Its translation: CASSLTEGPNEQFF.

The rearrangement uses TRBV21-1 and TRBJ2-3. TRBV21-1 is termed a pseudogene. The CDR3 contains 14 residues. This chain's CDR3 is CASSKDQITDTQYF. CDR3 DNA: TGTGCCAGCAGCAAAGACCAGATAACAGATACGCAGTATTTT.

This rearrangement joins TRBV7-2 to TRBJ1-6; D unclear. Trimming removed 1 base at V and 0 bases at J, with 10 bases between. Germline V gives CDR1 SGHTA, CDR2 FQGNSA. This CDR3 has 17 amino acids. As DNA, the CDR3 is TGTGCCAGCAGCTTAGACGCCCTGAGCTCCTATAATTCACCCCTCCACTTT. The encoded protein is CASSLDALSSYNSPLHF.

V usage is TRBV2 and J usage is TRBJ2-1; 11 bases are shared with TRBD2. This CDR3 has 15 amino acids. After removal of 2 bases from V and 3 bases from J, the junction contained 0 bases not matched to a gene. Germline values: CDR1 SNHLY, CDR2 FYNNEI. CDR3: CASSELAGGYNEQFF. The CDR3 region has the DNA TGTGCCAGCAGTGAACTAGCGGGGGGCTACAATGAGCAGTTCTTC.

The chain carries TRBV3-1 and TRBJ2-4; D is ambiguous. With 3 bases removed from V and 13 bases from J, the gap between germline ends came to 19 bases. The CDR3 has 14 amino acids. Per germline, CDR1 LGHDT and CDR2 YNNKEL (reference sequence). The CDR3, as DNA: TGTGCCAGCAGCCAGGGCGCGGTCTCTGGAGAGCAGTACTTC. It is translated as CASSQGAVSGEQYF.

The chain recombines TRBV15 with TRBJ2-4; weak D call: TRBD2 (5 bases). Judging by the DNA end, TRBJ2-7 fits better; the J call may be wrong. Germline assignment: CDR1 LNHNV and CDR2 YYDKDF (reference sequence). The CDR3 covers 15 residues. The CDR3 sequence: CATSRDLEAGHEQYF. The CDR3 bases are TGTGCCACCAGCAGAGATCTCGAGGCGGGCCACGAGCAGTACTTC.

This chain connects TRBV4-2 to TRBJ2-5; 8 nucleotides match TRBD2. V lost 0 bases, J lost 1 base, and 10 bases stayed unmatched. This CDR3 comprises 18 residues. The germline gives CDR1 LGHNA, CDR2 YNFKEQ. CDR3 sequence reads: CASSQDFRLAGIQETQYF. CDR3 coding DNA: TGTGCCAGCAGCCAAGATTTTAGGCTAGCGGGTATCCAAGAGACCCAGTACTTC.

The rearrangement joins TRBV9 to TRBJ1-6, with 7 bases lining up with TRBD1. Germline CDR1 reads SGDLS; CDR2 reads YYNGEE. This CDR3 spans 15 amino acids. The V and J ends lost 2 bases and 5 bases, in that order; junction bases with no gene match: 4. The CDR3 nucleotides read TGTGCCAGCAGCGTTCGGGACAGCAATAATTCACCCCTCCACTTT. This gives the protein CASSVRDSNNSPLHF.

This clonotype was counted a few times. The rearrangement joins TRBV25-1 to TRBJ2-1; D is undetermined. Germline V gene sequence: CDR1 MGHDK, CDR2 SYGVNS. The CDR3 has 15 amino acids. Trimming removed 4 bases at V and 4 bases at J, with 14 bases between. Written as DNA, the CDR3 is TGTGCCAGCAGTGTGTCCGGGCGCTCGTACAATGAGCAGTTCTTC. Protein product: CASSVSGRSYNEQFF.

The sample holds one count of this clonotype. This sequence joins TRBV21-1 and TRBJ2-4; the D call of TRBD1 is as the table states it, not checked on the DNA. TRBV21-1 counts as a pseudogene. This CDR3 spans 16 amino acids. CDR3 sequence: CASSKRDRVAKNIQYF. The CDR3 nucleotides read TGTGCCAGCAGCAAAAGGGACAGGGTGGCCAAAAACATTCAGTACTTC.

The chain employs TRBV9 and TRBJ2-7; the D call may be TRBD1 or TRBD2 (6 bases each). The CDR3 runs to 15 residues. CDR1 is SGDLS, CDR2 YYNGEE, per germline. V was pared by 0 bases and J by 1 base, with 11 bases between. This chain's CDR3 is CASSVDGGLSYEQYF. CDR3 bases: TGTGCCAGCAGCGTAGACGGGGGCCTATCCTACGAGCAGTACTTC. Variable domain in full (rest from reference TRBV9 and TRBJ2-7): DSGVTQTPKHLITATGQRVTLRCSPRSGDLSVYWYQQSLDQGLQFLIQYYNGEERAKGNILERFSAQQFPDLHSELNLSSLELGDSALYFCASSVDGGLSYEQYFGPGTRLTVT.

This clonotype was seen a single time. The chain couples TRBV6-5 to TRBJ2-7; D gene uncertain. V lost 5 bases to trimming and J lost 3 bases, with 14 bases between them. Germline assignment: CDR1 MNHEY and CDR2 SVGAGI. The CDR3 has 14 amino acids. For the CDR3, the DNA is TGTGCCAGCAGTCGCAGTTCCCCGGGCTACGAGCAGTACTTC. This codes for CASSRSSPGYEQYF.

This chain uses TRBV7-2 with TRBJ2-4; 12 bases match TRBD2. Looked up from germline, CDR1 is SGHTA and CDR2 is FQGNSA. This CDR3 comprises 19 residues. V shed 1 base, J shed 0 bases, and the junction held 7 bases outside the gene matches. The CDR3 here is CASSLVLAGGFLAKNIQYF. DNA for the CDR3: TGTGCCAGCAGCTTAGTGCTAGCGGGGGGGTTTTTAGCCAAAAACATTCAGTACTTC.

The chain has TRBV7-6 and TRBJ2-5, with D hard to call. Germline V CDR1 and CDR2: SGHVS, FNYEAQ. The CDR3 length is 16 residues. Trimming pared 1 base from V and 5 bases from J, leaving 17 bases between. The CDR3 DNA is TGTGCCAGCAGCTTAGGAGTACGGTCAGTGTGGGAGACCCAGTACTTC. This codes for CASSLGVRSVWETQYF.

The chain recombines TRBV28 with TRBJ2-3; D remains unclear. Trimming cost V 10 bases and J 1 base, with 9 bases left between them. Germline V gene lookup returns CDR1 MDHEN and CDR2 SYDVKM. The CDR3 extends over 12 amino acids. The CDR3 reads CATLEGTDTQYF. Here the CDR3 DNA reads TGTGCCACCCTTGAAGGCACAGATACGCAGTATTTT. The full variable domain, with the rest looked up from reference TRBV28 and TRBJ2-3, is DVKVTQSSRYLVKRTGEKVFLECVQDMDHENMFWYRQDPGLGLRLIYFSYDVKMKEKGDIPEGYSVSREKKERFSLILESASTNQTSMYLCATLEGTDTQYFGPGTRLTVL.

The table lists this clonotype with a few counts. The chain is built from TRBV11-1 and TRBJ2-1, with 8 nucleotides matching TRBD1. Germline CDR1 SGHAT, CDR2 FQDESV (reference sequence). V lost 5 bases and J lost 3; bases outside the gene matches: 6. The CDR3 is 15 amino acids. The CDR3 DNA reads TGTGCCAGCAGCCCGGGACAGGCGCTCTACAATGAGCAGTTCTTC. It encodes CASSPGQALYNEQFF.

There are a few counts of this clonotype. The chain recombines TRBV4-2 with TRBJ1-2; no firm D call. V lost 0 bases and J lost 0, with 8 bases in between. Germline V lookup: CDR1 LGHNA, CDR2 YNFKEQ. The CDR3 has 15 residues. CDR3 sequence reads: CASSQDIGTNYGYTF. CDR3 DNA sequence: TGTGCCAGCAGCCAAGATATTGGGACTAACTATGGCTACACCTTC.

Here the CDR3 reads CASRSNREADGTNPYEQYF. CDR3 DNA sequence: TGTGCCAGCAGATCAAACAGGGAAGCGGACGGGACTAATCCCTACGAGCAGTACTTC. This chain joins TRBV28 and TRBJ2-7; possibly TRBD2 for D (7 bases). Germline V gives CDR1 MDHEN, CDR2 SYDVKM. This CDR3 has 19 amino acids. V was shortened by 6 bases and J by 2 bases, with 29 bases between the two germline ends.

The chain couples TRBV4-3 to TRBJ1-1, with a weak D call TRBD1 (6 bases). CDR3 length equals 12 residues. The germline V and J ends were trimmed by 4 bases and 10 bases, with 13 bases remaining between them. Germline CDR1 LGHNA, CDR2 YSLEER. The CDR3 sequence: CASSRGGGPAFF. DNA for the CDR3: TGCGCCAGCAGCCGAGGGGGAGGCCCAGCTTTCTTT.

The chain links TRBV7-2 to TRBJ2-3, with D perhaps matching TRBD1 (5 bases). The CDR3 length is 15 residues. The germline V gene encodes CDR1 SGHTA and CDR2 FQGNSA. Trimming took 7 bases from V and 4 from J, leaving 18 bases between them. The CDR3 bases are TGTGCCAGCACCCCGGGCGACAGCGCCTCAGATACGCAGTATTTT. Translated, it gives CASTPGDSASDTQYF.

The chain is built from TRBV7-2 and TRBJ2-5; D ambiguous. The DNA matches TRBJ2-4 better at its end, which makes the J call doubtful. This CDR3 region has 17 residues. Germline V gives CDR1 SGHTA, CDR2 FQGNSA. CDR3 sequence reads: CASSLVFSILAKNIQYF. Written as DNA, the CDR3 is TGTGCCAGCAGCTTAGTCTTCTCCATTCTAGCCAAAAACATTCAGTACTTC.

A remark on this clonotype: Being one base from a much bigger clone, this may be a read error. The CDR3 nucleotides read TGTGCCAGCAGCACCCGGACAGGAGCCATCAACTATGGCTACACCTTC. Encoded protein: CASSTRTGAINYGYTF. The chain is built from TRBV7-9 and TRBJ1-2; 7 positions match TRBD1. CDR1 SEHNR and CDR2 FQNEAQ come from the germline V gene (reference sequence). CDR3 length: 16 amino acids. V was pared by 5 bases and J by 2 bases, with 11 bases of the junction left unmatched.

This chain links TRBV4-2 with TRBJ1-1, with D uncertain. CDR3 size: 14 residues. V was pared by 4 bases and J by 4 bases, with 13 bases between. Germline values: CDR1 LGHNA, CDR2 YNFKEQ. The CDR3 nucleotides read TGTGCCAGCAGCCTAAGGGAAGGGAGCACTGAAGCTTTCTTT. The encoded protein is CASSLREGSTEAFF.

There are many counts of this clonotype. This rearrangement joins TRBV7-2 to TRBJ2-6; a weak D match, TRBD2 (6 bases). The germline V and J ends were trimmed by 3 bases and 0 bases, with 12 bases remaining between them. CDR1 SGHTA and CDR2 FQGNSA come from the germline V gene. The CDR3 spans 17 residues. CDR3 sequence reads: CASSFSSGSSGANVLTF. The CDR3 DNA is TGTGCCAGCAGCTTCTCTTCCGGGAGCTCTGGGGCCAACGTCCTGACTTTC.

CDR3 nucleotide sequence: TGTGCCAGCAGCCAGGAACCGGGACTCCTCACAGATACGCAGTATTTT. Its protein product is CASSQEPGLLTDTQYF. The chain couples TRBV14 to TRBJ2-3, with a possible D match to TRBD2 (6 bases). CDR1 SGHDN and CDR2 FVKESK come from the germline V gene. V was trimmed by 3 bases and J by 2 bases, leaving 15 bases between them. The CDR3 has 16 residues.

This sequence joins TRBV5-1 and TRBJ1-2; 9 bases match TRBD1. The germline CDR1 and CDR2 sequences are SGHRS and YFSETQ. Germline trimming cut 4 bases from V and 4 bases from J; bases unmatched to any gene: 8. The CDR3 contains 15 residues. For the CDR3, the DNA is TGCGCCAGCAGCCCACTCGGGACAGGGATCTATGGCTACACCTTC. The encoded protein is CASSPLGTGIYGYTF. The full variable domain, in which reference TRBV5-1 and TRBJ1-2 provide the parts outside the CDR3, is KAGVTQTPRYLIKTRGQQVTLSCSPISGHRSVSWYQQTPGQGLQFLFEYFSETQRNKGNFPGRFSGRQFSNSRSEMNVSTLELGDSALYLCASSPLGTGIYGYTFGSGTRLTVV.

A remark on this clonotype: One junction end does not reproduce the germline sequence, and a read error may be involved. The chain carries TRBV20-1 and TRBJ2-3, with TRBD2 matching 9 bases. CDR3 length: 17 residues. Germline loops: CDR1 DFQATT, CDR2 SNEGSKA (reference sequence). The CDR3 loop is CGARDPAGGSSTDTQYF. The CDR3 coding sequence is TGCGGTGCTAGAGATCCAGCGGGGGGATCTAGCACAGATACGCAGTATTTT.